This T cell receptor (beta chain) was profiled in a study of CD8+CD57+ T cells in acquired aplastic anemia. Study-level background: Average DNA yield from sorted CD4+ and CD8+ cells was approximately 3 ug.

Whole-study findings and limits: Patients were compared with controls for CD8+ Simpson's diversity, and no significant difference emerged. About 30 CD8+ CDR3 sequences occurred in both the patients and the controls.

The use of genomic DNA as template underpinned the TCR beta VDJ and CDR3 profiling. TCRdb reanalysed the reads using MiXCR and keeps one entry per CDR3 protein. The sample consists of around 170,000 distinct CDR3 sequences, 55% to 75% of them appearing once. CDR3 length: 13 amino acids. Germline assignment: CDR1 SQVTM and CDR2 ANQGSEA. The V end lost 3 bases, the J end lost 3 bases, and 12 bases lay between the germline ends. This clonotype was detected only a few times. Antigen specificity is unknown. The clonotype originates from a human donor in good health. The rearrangement links TRBV29-1 to TRBJ2-7, with D uncertain. The specimen was sorted CD4+, CD8+, or CD8+CD57+ T cells (not recorded which) from PBMCs. The CDR3 DNA reads as TGCAGCGTTGAGGCACAAGGGCGCTACGAGCAGTACTTC. It encodes CSVEAQGRYEQYF.